These T cell receptor beta chains were read from a single sample in a study. TCRdb independently ran MiXCR on the 5' RACE reads; one entry per CDR3 protein. The profile shows about 60,000 distinct CDR3 sequences, 30% of them singletons. Sequences were obtained from tumor-infiltrating naive CD4+ T cells sorted from the breast tumor. The receptors derive from a female donor with breast cancer. The CDR3 runs from the conserved cysteine through the conserved F or W. A D gene is named only where the DNA matches it firmly. Only part of the rows carry a size: once, few, many, or a class if the clone is expanded.

D gene,J gene,clone size,V gene,CDR3 DNA,CDR3 protein
TRBD2,TRBJ2-1,few,TRBV29-1,TGCAGCGCCGACCTAGCGGGAGCCTGGAATGAGCAGTTCTTC,CSADLAGAWNEQFF
TRBD2,TRBJ2-2,-,TRBV6-5,TGTGCCAGCAGTTACACCAGTTCCGCGGGAGGGACCGGGGAGCTGTTTTTT,CASSYTSSAGGTGELFF
-,TRBJ1-1,few,TRBV29-1,TGCAGCTCCCAGATCGTTAGAGAAGCTTTCTTT,CSSQIVREAFF
TRBD1,TRBJ2-1,few,TRBV24-1,TGTGCCACCAGTGATCCACAGACAGGGAGCTCCTACAATGAGCAGTTCTTC,CATSDPQTGSSYNEQFF
-,TRBJ1-1,-,TRBV12-3/TRBV12-4,TGTGCCAGCAGTTTTACTGAAGCTTTCTTT,CASSFTEAFF
-,TRBJ2-7,many,TRBV7-3,TGTGCCAGCAGCCCAAGGGGCGGTAGTGGAGGAGAGCAGTACTTC,CASSPRGGSGGEQYF
-,TRBJ2-2,medium-sized,TRBV30,TGTGCCTGGAGTGTAAGGCCGAACACCGGGGAGCTGTTTTTT,CAWSVRPNTGELFF
TRBD1,TRBJ2-7,-,TRBV7-9,TGTGCCAGCAGCTTAACAGGGGCCTACGAGCAGTACTTC,CASSLTGAYEQYF
-,TRBJ2-2,few,TRBV7-2,TGTGCCAGCAGCTTGTCCTACGCGAACACCGGGGAGCTGTTTTTT,CASSLSYANTGELFF
-,TRBJ2-2,-,TRBV6-2/TRBV6-3,TGTGCCAGCACCGAAGGACAGGGAGGGACCGGGGAGCTGTTTTTT,CASTEGQGGTGELFF
-,TRBJ2-2,-,TRBV5-1,TGCGCCAGCAGCTTGGAGCCGGCCACCGGGGAGCTGTTTTTT,CASSLEPATGELFF
-,TRBJ2-3,few,TRBV7-9,TGTGCCAGCAGCTTCGAAGTACGCACAGATACGCAGTATTTT,CASSFEVRTDTQYF
-,TRBJ2-5,many,TRBV6-1,TGTGCCAGCAATAGGGGGTCGGCCCAGTACTTC,CASNRGSAQYF
-,TRBJ2-1,-,TRBV2,TGTGCCAGCAGTGTTGTCCCGAGCTCCTACAATGAGCAGTTCTTC,CASSVVPSSYNEQFF
-,TRBJ1-1,few,TRBV5-1,TGCGCCAGCAGCTCAGATCCCCAAATGAACACTGAAGCTTTCTTT,CASSSDPQMNTEAFF
-,TRBJ2-7,many,TRBV7-2,TGTGCCAGCAGCCTCCCGCATCTCGAGCAGTACTTC,CASSLPHLEQYF
TRBD2,TRBJ2-3,-,TRBV7-2,TGTGCCAGCAGCTTCACACCACTAGCGGGGGGGGTCACAGATACGCAGTATTTT,CASSFTPLAGGVTDTQYF
TRBD1,TRBJ2-1,few,TRBV9,TGTGCCAGCAGCGTAGGACAGGGCAATGAGCAGTTCTTC,CASSVGQGNEQFF
TRBD2,TRBJ2-7,-,TRBV6-2/TRBV6-3,TGTGCCAGCAGATTCGACGGGGGGGCCGTCTACGAGCAGTGCTTC,CASRFDGGAVYEQCF
TRBD1,TRBJ1-1,few,TRBV5-5,TGTGCCAGCAGCTTAGGGACAGGATCAATGAACACTGAAGCTTTCTTT,CASSLGTGSMNTEAFF
TRBD1,TRBJ1-2,few,TRBV4-1,TGCACCAGCAGCCCCGTTGAGGGGGCTGCGTATGGCTACACCTTC,CTSSPVEGAAYGYTF
TRBD2,TRBJ2-5,-,TRBV3-1,TGTGCCAGCAGCCAAGAAGCAGCGGGGGTCCGGGAGACCCAGTACTTC,CASSQEAAGVRETQYF
TRBD1,TRBJ1-5,many,TRBV6-6,TGTGCCAGCAGTTACTTCCCAACAGACAGGGCAAATCAGCCCCAGCATTTT,CASSYFPTDRANQPQHF
-,TRBJ2-4,-,TRBV4-1,TGCGCCAGCAGCCAAGCGGGGGTCAAAAACATTCAGTACTTC,CASSQAGVKNIQYF
TRBD1,TRBJ1-2,many,TRBV5-1,TGCGCCAGCAGGGAGCCGGACAGGGCTCATGGCTACACCTTC,CASREPDRAHGYTF
TRBD1,TRBJ1-2,-,TRBV6-6,TGTGCCAGCACCAGAAGCGGACAGGGGGCGATGGGCTATGGCTACACCTTC,CASTRSGQGAMGYGYTF
-,TRBJ1-1,-,TRBV5-4,TGTGCCAGCAGCCTCTGGCCCCGGCTGGACACTGAAGCTTTCTTT,CASSLWPRLDTEAFF
TRBD2,TRBJ2-1,-,TRBV5-1,TGCGCCAGCAGCTCGGGACTAGCGGACTCCTACAATGAGCAGTTCTTC,CASSSGLADSYNEQFF
-,TRBJ1-1,few,TRBV7-3,TGTGCCAGCAGCCCGATTTTGAACACTGAAGCTTTCTTT,CASSPILNTEAFF
-,TRBJ1-4,few,TRBV25-1,TGTGCCAGCAGATCGACAGGCACGGAAAAACTGTTTTTT,CASRSTGTEKLFF
TRBD1,TRBJ2-7,-,TRBV5-1,TGCGCCAGCAGCAAGACACAGGGGAACTCCTACGAGCAGTACTTC,CASSKTQGNSYEQYF
-,TRBJ2-7,few,TRBV28,TGTGCCAGCAGTTTAGGTGGATTACTCTACGGCGAGCAGTACTTC,CASSLGGLLYGEQYF
-,TRBJ2-6,-,TRBV24-1,TGTGCCACCAGTGACCCCGACGGCTCTGGGGCCAACGTCCTGACTTTC,CATSDPDGSGANVLTF
-,TRBJ2-5,few,TRBV7-2,TGTGCCAGCAGCTTAAATAAGGGGGGTGGAGAGACCCAGTACTTC,CASSLNKGGGETQYF
TRBD2,TRBJ2-7,-,TRBV20-1,TGCAGTGCTAGAGATCCCGGGACTAGCGGGAGGGACTACGAGCAGTACTTC,CSARDPGTSGRDYEQYF
-,TRBJ2-7,-,TRBV7-2,TGTGCCAGCAGCTTATTAGGGAAGGAGACTTACGAGCAGTACTTC,CASSLLGKETYEQYF
-,TRBJ2-2,many,TRBV5-1,TGCGCCAGCAGCTTGGTCGGAAACACCGGGGAGCTGTTTTTT,CASSLVGNTGELFF
TRBD2,TRBJ2-3,many,TRBV20-1,TGCAGTGCTTTACTAGCGGGCTGGCCCAGCACAGATACGCAGTATTTT,CSALLAGWPSTDTQYF
-,TRBJ1-1,few,TRBV7-2,TGTGCCAGCAGCACAGGGACTGGTATAAGGGCTTTCTTT,CASSTGTGIRAFF
-,TRBJ2-7,-,TRBV9,TGTGCCAGCAGTCCCGTGGGGGGCACGGGCTACGAGCAGTACTTC,CASSPVGGTGYEQYF